These T cell receptor beta chains were read from a single sample in a study of T cell repertoires in cytomegalovirus infection. Their specific antigens are unknown. From the reads, TCRdb called clonotypes with MiXCR, one entry per CDR3 protein. The table shows 75,000 to 100,000 distinct CDR3 sequences, with about half occurring only once. The starting material was CD8+ T cells from cultured PBMCs, obtained from culture after CMV antigen stimulation. The receptors come from a human donor in good health (CMV status not recorded). Some clones in this sample may be carry-over from other donors' samples. CDR3s leave out the opening cysteine and the closing phenylalanine or tryptophan. The order of the fields is clone size, J gene, V gene, CDR3 protein. The size field is filled for only some rows; it gives once, few, many or a size class.

- TRBJ1-1 TRBV7-3 ASSLLAGATEAF
once TRBJ1-4 TRBV11-2 ASSLVLSRGVTNEKLF
- TRBJ2-3 TRBV5-1 ASSWSDTQY
- TRBJ2-7 TRBV12-3/TRBV12-4 ASSPPGLAGFYEQY
few TRBJ2-7 TRBV4-1 ASSHYIPGQARKQY
- TRBJ1-6 TRBV6-5 ASSYSAGRGSPLH
once TRBJ2-2 TRBV20-1 SAQSPTLPGELF
- TRBJ1-5 TRBV12-3/TRBV12-4 ASREDRGNQPQH
- TRBJ2-7 TRBV7-6 ASSQDRGSYEQY
- TRBJ2-5 TRBV4-1 ASSQDGQAGGSETQY
few TRBJ1-2 TRBV4-2 ASSQDRGYT
- TRBJ2-2 TRBV7-2 ASSLEGQGARRTGELF
- TRBJ2-1 TRBV7-3 ASSLRGGQDNEQF
- TRBJ2-7 TRBV7-9 ASSSASGLTALEQY
few TRBJ2-3 TRBV5-6 ASSLPTGGTDTQY
- TRBJ1-1 TRBV7-6 ASSRGEGREAF
few TRBJ2-6 TRBV5-6 ASSFLPGAPGANVLT
- TRBJ1-4 TRBV7-9 ASSLSADTTNEKLF
few TRBJ1-1 TRBV4-1 ASSQATGGQNTEAF
- TRBJ2-1 TRBV5-6 ASRGQNEQF
- TRBJ2-1 TRBV5-6 ASSFGLSSYNEQF
- TRBJ2-7 TRBV7-2 ASSFQGLYEQY
few TRBJ2-7 TRBV7-6 ASSTRPRGSYEQY
- TRBJ1-1 TRBV7-8 ASSLEGGTEAF
- TRBJ2-3 TRBV15 ATSERGLTDTQY
once TRBJ1-6 TRBV19 ASSIDSEYSYNSPLH
once TRBJ1-2 TRBV24-1 ATSDHRRNYGYT
- TRBJ2-3 TRBV7-9 ASSTPLDVGQY
- TRBJ2-1 TRBV7-3 ASSLMGTSSYNEQF
- TRBJ2-2 TRBV12-3/TRBV12-4 ASSLGPGPNTGELF
- TRBJ1-4 TRBV5-6 ASSWCPEKLF
- TRBJ2-7 TRBV10-3 AISESTSSTYEQY
many TRBJ2-3 TRBV19 ASSRYPPPSDDYSTDTQY
- TRBJ2-7 TRBV7-2 ASSLDPTGRGHEQY
few TRBJ1-5 TRBV7-6 ASSLPDSNQPQH
few TRBJ1-1 TRBV7-9 ASSYDVTGAF
few TRBJ2-5 TRBV12-3/TRBV12-4 ASTARDSQETQY
few TRBJ1-5 TRBV7-8 ASSLAGGEQPQH
- TRBJ2-7 TRBV6-1 ASSEVRYEQY
- TRBJ2-1 TRBV6-2/TRBV6-3 ATARGAGGYNEQF
- TRBJ2-4 TRBV6-4 ASSQRGLSADIQY
- TRBJ2-2 TRBV28 ASSPYGGTGELF
few TRBJ1-5 TRBV12-5 ASGLMGQGLMSNQPQH
few TRBJ1-5 TRBV18 ASSPGDRDFYSNQPQH
- TRBJ2-3 TRBV7-9 ASSLVGATDTQY
- TRBJ2-1 TRBV6-2/TRBV6-3 ASSYSGAPGNEQF
- TRBJ2-3 TRBV6-5 ASSPTSSTDTQY
- TRBJ1-5 TRBV27 ASNLRGNSNQPQH